A single sample gave rise to the 32 T cell receptor beta chains below, sequenced in a study of beta chain features in type 1 diabetes. Findings and caveats of the study: Patients with Type 1 diabetes showed moderately but significantly shorter TCRB CDR3s in all four CD4+ subsets.

The study reverse transcribed the entire isolated RNA, so it sequenced expressed TCRB transcripts. Assay used: immunoSEQ multiplex PCR; TCRdb lists only in-frame clones, some missing. Of approximately 50,000 clones in the sample, around 45% were seen once. Their specific antigens are unknown. Sequencing was done on a sample of Tregs from blood. All receptors come from a man aged 25 to 40 with type 1 diabetes.

CDR3 coding DNA: TGTGCCAGCAGCCCCGGTGAAGGGGGCAGAAACGAGCAGTACTTC. Protein sequence: CASSPGEGGRNEQYF. The rearrangement uses TRBV7-2 and TRBJ2-7, with 7 bases that match TRBD1. The germline V gene encodes CDR1 SGHTA and CDR2 FQGNSA. V lost 5 bases and J lost 5; bases outside the gene matches: 12. This CDR3 contains 15 residues.

This sequence joins TRBV28 and TRBJ2-7; TRBD1 might be the D (7 bases). Trimming removed 4 bases at V and 3 bases at J, with 13 bases between. This CDR3 has 14 residues. Germline-derived CDR1 and CDR2 are MDHEN and SYDVKM. The CDR3 bases are TGTGCCAGCAGTTCCTACAGGGGACTCTACGAGCAGTACTTC. Protein sequence: CASSSYRGLYEQYF.

The chain joins TRBV7-2 to TRBJ1-5; maybe TRBD1 (5 bases). The V gene lost 1 base and the J gene lost 6 bases, with 13 bases spanning the gap. The CDR3 is 15 residues long. The germline V gene encodes CDR1 SGHTA and CDR2 FQGNSA. CDR3 region: CASSLEAGRIQPQHF. CDR3 bases: TGTGCCAGCAGCTTAGAAGCAGGGAGGATTCAGCCCCAGCATTTT.

The chain joins TRBV6-1 to TRBJ2-1; 10 bases match TRBD1. Germline V CDR1 and CDR2: MNHNS, SASEGT. Trimming at V came to 4 bases and at J to 10 bases, leaving 4 bases not matched to a gene. The CDR3 has 13 residues. Written as DNA, the CDR3 is TGTGCCAGCAGTGTTGACAGGGGGCGGGAGCAGTTCTTC. Translating gives CASSVDRGREQFF.

The chain carries TRBV28 and TRBJ2-1; 10 bases are shared with TRBD2. This CDR3 is built from 13 residues. The V and J ends lost 9 bases and 1 base, in that order; junction bases with no gene match: 0. CDR1 and CDR2 (germline): MDHEN, SYDVKM. This CDR3 is CASSGRSYNEQFF. Here the CDR3 DNA reads TGTGCCAGTAGCGGGAGGTCCTACAATGAGCAGTTCTTC.

V gene TRBV9 combines with J gene TRBJ1-1; 8 nucleotides match TRBD1. The CDR3 length is 14 residues. The junction had 5 bases not matched to a gene; V was cut back by 3 bases and J by 4 bases. The V gene's germline CDR1 is SGDLS and CDR2 YYNGEE. CDR3 bases: TGTGCCAGCAGCGGACAGGGGAACCCCACTGAAGCTTTCTTT. This codes for CASSGQGNPTEAFF.

V usage is TRBV14 and J usage is TRBJ1-6; 9 bases map to TRBD1. CDR1 and CDR2 from the germline V gene are SGHDN and FVKESK. V lost 4 bases to trimming and J lost 8 bases; unmatched junction nucleotides: 3. The CDR3 loop spans 14 amino acids. The CDR3 is CASSLGTGYSPLHF. The CDR3 nucleotides are TGTGCCAGCAGCCTCGGGACAGGGTATTCACCCCTCCACTTT.

The gene calls are TRBV5-5 and TRBJ1-1, with a tentative D call TRBD1 (6 bases). There are 15 residues in the CDR3. The germline gives CDR1 SGHKS, CDR2 YYEKEE (reference sequence). Trimming pared 4 bases from V and 0 bases from J, leaving 13 bases between. The CDR3 bases are TGTGCCAGCAGCGGGGGGGGCCTTTTGAACACTGAAGCTTTCTTT. The encoded protein is CASSGGGLLNTEAFF. Variable domain in full (rest from reference TRBV5-5 and TRBJ1-1): DAGVTQSPTHLIKTRGQQVTLRCSPISGHKSVSWYQQVLGQGPQFIFQYYEKEERGRGNFPDRFSARQFPNYSSELNVNALLLGDSALYLCASSGGGLLNTEAFFGQGTRLTVV.

This clone occurred a few times. The chain is built from TRBV27 and TRBJ2-7, with D possibly being TRBD2 (5 bases). Trimming stripped 2 bases from V and 4 bases from J, with 9 bases between. CDR1 is MNHEY and CDR2 is SMNVEV in the germline V gene (reference sequence). The CDR3 length is 13 residues. CDR3 region: CASSLRGSYEQYF. CDR3 in DNA: TGTGCCAGCAGTTTACGAGGGTCTTACGAGCAGTACTTC.

This sequence joins TRBV7-9 and TRBJ2-5; possible D gene TRBD2, 5 bases. Germline V gives CDR1 SEHNR, CDR2 FQNEAQ (reference sequence). V was clipped by 5 bases and J by 7 bases, with 8 bases between them. This CDR3 is built from 11 residues. CDR3 nucleotide sequence: TGTGCCAGCAGCCCAGGAGGGACCCAGTACTTC. It translates to CASSPGGTQYF.

The CDR3 loop is CASSLGDRGLNEQFF. Written as DNA, the CDR3 is TGTGCCAGCAGCCTCGGCGACAGGGGATTAAATGAGCAGTTCTTC. The chain recombines TRBV5-4 with TRBJ2-1, with TRBD1 matching over 8 bases. The CDR3 spans 15 residues. CDR1 and CDR2 (germline): SGHNT, YYREEE (reference sequence). After removal of 4 bases from V and 7 bases from J, the junction contained 10 bases not matched to a gene.

The chain is built from TRBV27 and TRBJ2-1; TRBD1 is a possible D gene (6 bases). This CDR3 comprises 19 residues. V was clipped by 6 bases and J by 9 bases, with 33 bases between them. Germline CDR1 MNHEY, CDR2 SMNVEV (reference sequence). CDR3: CASSFQIPGAGAWGAEQFF. For the CDR3, the DNA is TGTGCCAGCAGCTTTCAAATCCCAGGGGCAGGGGCGTGGGGAGCTGAGCAGTTCTTC.

V gene TRBV5-1 combines with J gene TRBJ2-4; perhaps TRBD1 as D (6 bases). The CDR3 contains 14 residues. The V and J ends lost 1 base and 4 bases respectively, with 9 bases between them. Per the germline V gene, CDR1 is SGHRS and CDR2 is YFSETQ. The chain's CDR3 is CASSLSQGKNIQYF. CDR3 bases: TGCGCCAGCAGCTTGTCGCAGGGGAAAAACATTCAGTACTTC.

This chain uses TRBV29-1 with TRBJ2-7; 11 bases are shared with TRBD1. The CDR3 totals 16 residues. Trimming cost V 0 bases and J 5 bases; bases outside gene matches: 9. Germline loops: CDR1 SQVTM, CDR2 ANQGSEA. CDR3 loop: CSVEDPGQGAFNEQYF. Written as DNA, the CDR3 is TGCAGCGTTGAAGATCCCGGACAGGGGGCTTTCAACGAGCAGTACTTC.

There are a few counts of this clone. The chain uses TRBV18 and TRBJ2-7; the match to TRBD2 covers 8 bases. CDR3 length equals 14 residues. The germline CDR1 and CDR2 sequences are KGHSH and LQKENI. The trim removed 6 bases at V and 1 base at J, leaving 5 bases unmatched. CDR3 DNA: TGTGCCAGCTCCGGGACTAGTCTGTCCTACGAGCAGTACTTC. Translation gives CASSGTSLSYEQYF.

The chain carries TRBV14 and TRBJ2-7, with 9 nucleotides matching TRBD1. The CDR3 runs 13 residues. V lost 1 base, J lost 5 bases, and 0 bases stayed unmatched. The germline V gene encodes CDR1 SGHDN and CDR2 FVKESK. DNA of the CDR3: TGTGCCAGCAGCCAAGGACAGGGGGACGAGCAGTACTTC. This gives the protein CASSQGQGDEQYF.

The J gene is TRBJ1-1, the V gene TRBV5-1; 8 bases align to TRBD1. V lost 4 bases, J lost 4 bases, and 3 bases stayed unmatched. The CDR3 is 13 residues long. Germline V gene sequence: CDR1 SGHRS, CDR2 YFSETQ. The CDR3 loop is CASSPGGFTEAFF. CDR3 DNA sequence: TGCGCCAGCAGCCCAGGGGGCTTCACTGAAGCTTTCTTT.

This clone was picked up a small number of times. The gene calls are TRBV19 and TRBJ2-7; possible D gene TRBD2, 6 bases. V was pared by 4 bases and J by 6 bases, with 22 bases between. CDR3 length: 16 residues. Germline CDR1 and CDR2: LNHDA and SQIVND (reference sequence). The DNA of the CDR3 is TGTGCCAGTAGTACGATGGGGGGAAGGGGACTCATCGAGCAGTACTTC. Translation: CASSTMGGRGLIEQYF.

In its sample, this clone was seen a few times. The genes are TRBV5-1 and TRBJ2-1, with 7 positions matching TRBD2. The CDR3 consists of 13 residues. The V segment lost 2 bases and the J segment 6 bases; nucleotides outside the gene matches: 2. CDR1 SGHRS and CDR2 YFSETQ come from the germline V gene. The CDR3, as DNA: TGCGCCAGCAGCTTTCCTAGCGGCAATGAGCAGTTCTTC. Amino acid sequence: CASSFPSGNEQFF. Variable domain in full (rest from reference TRBV5-1 and TRBJ2-1): KAGVTQTPRYLIKTRGQQVTLSCSPISGHRSVSWYQQTPGQGLQFLFEYFSETQRNKGNFPGRFSGRQFSNSRSEMNVSTLELGDSALYLCASSFPSGNEQFFGPGTRLTVL.

The gene calls are TRBV5-4 and TRBJ2-5, with D maybe TRBD1 (5 bases). This CDR3 is built from 17 residues. Trimming removed 2 bases at V and 0 bases at J, with 17 bases between. The V gene's germline CDR1 is SGHNT and CDR2 YYREEE (reference sequence). CDR3 protein: CASSFWAGLVYQETQYF. The CDR3 bases are TGTGCCAGCAGCTTTTGGGCAGGGCTCGTGTACCAAGAGACCCAGTACTTC. Full variable domain (outside the CDR3, taken from reference TRBV5-4 and TRBJ2-5): ETGVTQSPTHLIKTRGQQVTLRCSSQSGHNTVSWYQQALGQGPQFIFQYYREEENGRGNFPPRFSGLQFPNYSSELNVNALELDDSALYLCASSFWAGLVYQETQYFGPGTRLLVL.

Relative to its sample, this clone is medium-sized. The CDR3: CASSLQGKAFF. Here the CDR3 DNA reads TGTGCCAGCAGTCTCCAGGGGAAAGCTTTCTTT. The V and J genes are TRBV6-6 and TRBJ1-1, with TRBD1 as a possible D gene (6 bases). Trimming cost V 5 bases and J 9 bases, with 10 bases left between them. There are 11 residues in the CDR3. CDR1 and CDR2 (germline): MNHNY, SVGAGI (reference sequence).

This clone was seen more than once but under ten times. CDR3 nucleotides: TGCGCCAGCAGCTTGCCGGGAGGTGAGACCCAGTACTTC. It translates to CASSLPGGETQYF. The V call is TRBV5-1, the J call TRBJ2-5; 7 bases align to TRBD2. Trimming took 1 base from V and 5 from J; bases not matched to a gene: 2. The CDR3 is 13 amino acids. The germline V gene has CDR1 SGHRS and CDR2 YFSETQ.

The V call is TRBV28, the J call TRBJ1-2; the D is unclear. The CDR3 sequence is 13 residues long. Germline CDR1 is MDHEN and CDR2 is SYDVKM. V gave up 6 bases and J gave up 6 bases, with 14 bases separating them. DNA of the CDR3: TGTGCCAGCAGGGTTCGGGTTCTGGATGGCTACACCTTC. As protein: CASRVRVLDGYTF.

The table lists this clone with a few counts. The chain employs TRBV28 and TRBJ2-1, with TRBD2 identical over 8 bases. The J segment lost 5 bases and the V segment lost 8 bases, leaving 14 bases of the junction unmatched. Germline V CDR1 and CDR2: MDHEN, SYDVKM. This CDR3 is built from 16 residues. This chain's CDR3 is CASEPARAGVHNEQFF. DNA of the CDR3: TGTGCCAGCGAACCCGCTCGAGCGGGAGTCCACAATGAGCAGTTCTTC.

This clone was seen a handful of times. The chain is built from TRBV2 and TRBJ2-5; TRBD1 is a possible D gene (6 bases). V was trimmed by 2 bases and J by 4 bases, leaving 14 bases between them. CDR3 size: 15 residues. Germline CDR1 reads SNHLY; CDR2 reads FYNNEI. The CDR3 sequence is CASSERGRGSETQYF. The CDR3 DNA reads as TGTGCCAGCAGTGAAAGGGGCAGGGGATCAGAGACCCAGTACTTC.

The rearrangement joins TRBV10-3 to TRBJ2-4; 8 bases map to TRBD1. Germline V gene sequence: CDR1 ENHRY, CDR2 SYGVKD. The CDR3 extends over 17 amino acids. Trimming cost V 0 bases and J 0 bases; bases outside gene matches: 4. The CDR3 sequence: CAISESRTGLAKNIQYF. The CDR3 nucleotides are TGTGCCATCAGTGAGTCGAGGACAGGGCTAGCCAAAAACATTCAGTACTTC.

This clone is medium-sized. The gene calls are TRBV6-5 and TRBJ1-5; D may be TRBD1 (5 bases). There are 13 residues in the CDR3. Germline V gene data show CDR1 as MNHEY and CDR2 as SVGAGI. The V end was cut by 0 bases, the J end by 5 bases, with 5 bases between. CDR3 bases: TGTGCCAGCAGTTACTCGACAGATCAGCCCCAGCATTTT. Its protein product is CASSYSTDQPQHF.

The chain combines TRBV9 with TRBJ2-7, with 7 bases aligning to TRBD1. Trimming cost V 0 bases and J 2 bases; bases outside gene matches: 8. The germline gives CDR1 SGDLS, CDR2 YYNGEE. The CDR3 has 16 residues. CDR3: CASSVAGTGEPYEQYF. Here the CDR3 DNA reads TGTGCCAGCAGCGTAGCGGGCACAGGGGAACCCTACGAGCAGTACTTC.

The CDR3 is CASTASGKNTGELFF. The CDR3 DNA sequence: TGCGCCAGCACAGCTAGCGGGAAGAACACCGGGGAGCTGTTTTTT. This chain uses TRBV5-1 with TRBJ2-2; TRBD2 aligns across 9 bases. CDR1 SGHRS and CDR2 YFSETQ come from the germline V gene. CDR3 length equals 15 residues. V gave up 6 bases and J gave up 1 base; unmatched junction bases: 4.

This chain uses TRBV27 with TRBJ2-3; D might be TRBD2 (6 bases). The CDR3 runs 15 residues. Looked up from germline, CDR1 is MNHEY and CDR2 is SMNVEV (reference sequence). Trimming removed 5 bases from V and 4 bases from J, with 16 bases in between. The CDR3 coding sequence is TGTGCCAGCAGTGACCCACGCGGGGCCCCAGATACGCAGTATTTT. As protein: CASSDPRGAPDTQYF.

CDR3 region: CASRTNPGGAYNEQFF. CDR3 sequence (DNA): TGTGCCAGCAGAACTAACCCAGGGGGCGCCTACAATGAGCAGTTCTTC. V and J are TRBV5-4 and TRBJ2-1, with 8 bases identical to TRBD1. The CDR3 length is 16 residues. With V trimmed by 5 bases and J by 2 bases, 9 bases remained unmatched. CDR1 is SGHNT, CDR2 YYREEE, per germline (reference sequence).

This chain links TRBV27 with TRBJ2-7; D perhaps matches TRBD2 (7 bases). Per the germline V gene, CDR1 is MNHEY and CDR2 is SMNVEV (reference sequence). This CDR3 is 14 amino acids long. Trimming pared 9 bases from V and 2 bases from J, leaving 17 bases between. The chain's CDR3 is CASQGRVGPYEQYF. The DNA of the CDR3 is TGTGCCAGTCAGGGGAGGGTGGGCCCCTACGAGCAGTACTTC.